The present entry profiles one T cell receptor (beta chain) with its context. V was clipped by 2 bases and J by 8 bases; unmatched bases: 8. The CDR3 totals 14 residues. Germline loops: CDR1 MNHEY, CDR2 SVGAGI. Cells designated naive CD8 were CD45RO-negative and were positively selected for CCR7, with terminally differentiated effector memory CD45RA+ cells excluded. Recent acute infections and vaccinations were absent in the healthy HIV-negative adult donors. Researchers ran the assay at a deep level. Original analysis: ImmunoSEQ gave junction-only sequences without quality scores, so filtering differed. Data came from immunoSEQ multiplex PCR; TCRdb stores just in-frame clones and leaves some out. That table furnishes V, J and clone size, whereas the DNA furnished D and trimming. The sample holds 800,000 or so clones, about 96% seen once. This entry is derived from a study of shared clonotypes between healthy human individuals. Study summary: CD4 naive and memory got three plates each, CD8 naive two, CD8 memory one.

This clonotype originated in a man younger than 40 in good health. The sequenced material came from naive CD8+ T cells sorted from blood. The rearrangement joins TRBV6-5 to TRBJ1-1; TRBD1 agrees at 7 bases. CDR3: CASSYKTGIVEAFF. In nucleotides, the CDR3 is TGTGCCAGCAGTTACAAGACAGGGATCGTGGAAGCTTTCTTT.